The source of this T cell receptor beta chain is a study of blood T cell repertoires in COVID-19. Study summary: Samples of COVID-19 (acute and convalescent) were obtained from the United States, Italy and Spain. T cells, B-cell-depleted T cells, or PBMCs provided the cDNA or gDNA that served as material.

Authors' analysis steps: For nucleated cells, counts were estimated from reference gene primer amplification. The assay was immunoSEQ multiplex PCR, and TCRdb's table has in-frame clones only and misses some. That table supplies the V and J calls and clone size; D and trimming were determined from the DNA. The sample has about 80,000 clones; around 92% are singletons. The CDR3 covers 14 residues. Per germline, CDR1 LNHDA and CDR2 SQIVND (reference sequence). V was trimmed by 0 bases and J by 4 bases, leaving 9 bases between them. The chain uses TRBV19 and TRBJ1-2; D may be TRBD1 (5 bases). The sequencing input was peripheral blood. The receptor's source is a woman in her forties or fifties in a cohort sampled during active COVID-19. DNA of the CDR3: TGTGCCAGTAGTATAGACGACAGACCCTATGGCTACACCTTC. Translated, it gives CASSIDDRPYGYTF.